This TCR beta chain is from a study of T-cell reconstitution after alpha-beta-depleted transplantation in children. Study results and caveats: A year post-transplant, T-cell counts and diversity derived mostly from newly produced T cells. High day-60 TCRbeta diversity in some patients came from surviving recipient T cells and thymic progenitors. Reports say that about two months after transplant, the alpha-beta T cells came out of several hundred graft clones that had expanded.

TCRbeta library preparation incorporated unique molecular identifiers. TCRdb re-analysed the PCR reads in MiXCR, keeping a single row per CDR3 protein. The sample lists about 60,000 distinct CDR3 sequences; roughly 45% were seen once. Comment on this clonotype: The antigen remains unidentified.

The germline V gene encodes CDR1 SQVTM and CDR2 ANQGSEA. CDR3 length: 13 residues. The V gene lost 3 bases and the J gene lost 1 base, with 9 bases spanning the gap. The TCR sequence derives from a male patient between 5 and 17 years old who had a stem cell transplant for acute lymphoblastic leukemia, so the T cells may come from the graft donor. The chain has TRBV29-1 and TRBJ1-1, with D possibly being TRBD1 (5 bases). Source: PBMCs, mostly from graft donor cells, taken 360 days after TCRalphabeta/CD19-depleted stem cell transplant. CDR3 loop: CSVDSRANTEAFF. CDR3 nucleotide sequence: TGCAGCGTTGATAGCAGGGCGAACACTGAAGCTTTCTTT.